Below are 19 T cell receptor beta chains sequenced from a single sample in a study of CD4 and CD8 cells across lung adenocarcinoma regions. TCRdb itself ran the PCR reads through MiXCR, one entry per CDR3 protein. The table records about 19,000 distinct CDR3 sequences, approximately 50% of them present only once. Sequencing was performed on CD8+ T cells from the center of a lung tumor. These receptors were obtained from a female donor with lung adenocarcinoma. The CD4 and CD8 labels of this study may be unreliable.

The chain combines TRBV30 with TRBJ2-4; tentatively, D is TRBD1 or TRBD2 (5 bases each). Trimming cost V 2 bases and J 1 base, with 6 bases left between them. This CDR3 has 13 amino acids. Germline CDR1 reads GTSNPN; CDR2 reads SVGIG (reference sequence). The CDR3 bases are TGTGCCTGGAGTTGGGGGGCCAAAAACATTCAGTACTTC. This sequence encodes CAWSWGAKNIQYF.

This clonotype has more than one count but fewer than ten. The V call is TRBV6-5, the J call TRBJ2-2; 11 bases are shared with TRBD2. Germline CDR1 MNHEY, CDR2 SVGAGI. The ends lost 2 bases at V and 8 bases at J; junction bases unmatched: 4. The CDR3 runs 15 residues. CDR3 amino acids: CASSYPSGGLGELFF. The CDR3 DNA is TGTGCCAGCAGTTACCCTAGCGGGGGGCTAGGGGAGCTGTTTTTT.

The rearrangement links TRBV10-2 to TRBJ2-3; 7 nucleotides align to TRBD2. The CDR3 spans 15 residues. The J segment lost 4 bases and the V segment lost 5 bases, leaving 9 bases of the junction unmatched. Germline CDR1 and CDR2: WSHSY and SAAADI. CDR3 loop: CASSTGGRDPDTQYF. CDR3 nucleotides: TGCGCCAGCAGTACGGGGGGACGGGACCCAGATACGCAGTATTTT.

The chain uses TRBV27 and TRBJ2-3; D perhaps matches TRBD1 (7 bases). Germline values: CDR1 MNHEY, CDR2 SMNVEV (reference sequence). CDR3 length equals 15 residues. V lost 11 bases and J lost 5, with 23 bases in between. The CDR3 coding sequence is TGTGCCGGGAGGCAGGGGGGAGGACTCCAAGATACGCAGTATTTT. As protein: CAGRQGGGLQDTQYF.

The chain employs TRBV27 and TRBJ2-4; D might be TRBD2 (7 bases). Deletions cut 6 bases from V and 13 bases from J, with 40 bases between. CDR1 MNHEY and CDR2 SMNVEV come from the germline V gene (reference sequence). This CDR3 comprises 20 residues. The CDR3 spells CASRSRGVGGGGRDQEIQYF. DNA of the CDR3: TGTGCCAGCAGGTCAAGGGGGGTGGGAGGGGGGGGCAGGGACCAAGAGATCCAGTACTTC.

In this sample, this clonotype is medium-sized. The chain uses TRBV27 and TRBJ2-3; weak D call: TRBD2 (7 bases). Germline CDR1 and CDR2: MNHEY and SMNVEV (reference sequence). Deletions cut 2 bases from V and 2 bases from J, with 14 bases between. This CDR3 contains 16 residues. The CDR3 DNA reads TGTGCCAGCAGTTTAGGACTAGGGGGATTCACAGATACGCAGTATTTT. Amino acids: CASSLGLGGFTDTQYF.

This clonotype has only a few counts. The chain has TRBV12-3 or TRBV12-4 and TRBJ1-4, with D uncertain. Between the trimmed V and J ends, which lost 3 bases and 7 bases, there was a span of 12 bases. The CDR3 has 14 residues. The CDR3 DNA follows: TGTGCCAGCAGTTTTGGGTCCCGATCTGAAAAACTGTTTTTT. As protein: CASSFGSRSEKLFF.

This clonotype was seen ten or more times. The V gene is TRBV27, the J gene TRBJ2-1, with 11 nucleotides matching TRBD2. The J call may be wrong; the DNA end is better matched by TRBJ2-7. CDR3 length: 13 amino acids. Germline CDR1 reads MNHEY; CDR2 reads SMNVEV (reference sequence). The CDR3, as DNA: TGTGCCAGCAGAGGACTAGCGGGCTACGAGCAGTACTTC. Residues: CASRGLAGYEQYF.

Regarding this clonotype: The germline gene is not matched at one end of the junction; a read error may be the cause. The J gene is TRBJ2-4, the V gene TRBV6-1; TRBD2 is a possible D gene (6 bases). This CDR3 is built from 14 residues. CDR1 and CDR2 from the germline V gene are MNHNS and SASEGT. CDR3 loop: CASPDSGGKNTQYF. CDR3 coding DNA: TGTGCCAGCCCGGATAGCGGTGGCAAAAACACGCAGTATTTC.

This clonotype appeared once. The chain's CDR3 is CASKKTGVSTDTQYF. The CDR3 DNA reads TGTGCCAGCAAAAAGACGGGTGTGAGCACAGATACGCAGTATTTT. The chain employs TRBV6-1 and TRBJ2-3; D gene ambiguous. V lost 7 bases and J 0 bases, leaving 14 bases between the germline ends. The CDR3 covers 15 residues. CDR1 is MNHNS, CDR2 SASEGT, per germline.

A few counts support this clonotype. The junction shows a germline mismatch at one end, possibly a read error. This rearrangement joins TRBV27 to TRBJ2-4; 8 bases line up with TRBD2. The CDR3 consists of 16 residues. CDR1 is MNHEY and CDR2 is SMNVEV in the germline V gene (reference sequence). The CDR3 spells CASKGDGGGEQNTQYF. In nucleotides, the CDR3 is TGTGCCAGCAAGGGCGACGGGGGGGGTGAGCAAAACACTCAGTACTTC.

The J gene is TRBJ1-1, the V gene TRBV4-2; D is perhaps TRBD1 (5 bases). V was pared by 4 bases and J by 7 bases, with 16 bases between. The CDR3 consists of 14 residues. The germline V gene encodes CDR1 LGHNA and CDR2 YNFKEQ. DNA for the CDR3: TGTGCCAGCAGCCCCAACGGCGAGGGGATTGAAGCTTTCTTT. Amino acids: CASSPNGEGIEAFF.

As to this clonotype: Compared with germline, one end of the junction differs, possibly owing to a read error. CDR3 in amino acids: CARGQRVGDTDTQYF. The CDR3 DNA is TGTGCCAGGGGGCAGCGGGTAGGAGACACAGATACGCAGTATTTC. The genes are TRBV27 and TRBJ2-3; possible D gene TRBD2, 6 bases. Germline CDR1 and CDR2: MNHEY and SMNVEV (reference sequence). The CDR3 runs 15 residues.

This clonotype was recorded many times. The chain employs TRBV7-6 and TRBJ1-1; D call uncertain. Germline loops: CDR1 SGHVS, CDR2 FNYEAQ. The CDR3 is 13 residues long. Trimming cost V 2 bases and J 2 bases, with 6 bases left between them. CDR3 DNA sequence: TGTGCCAGCAGCTTACTCAGAAACACTGAAGCTTTCTTT. It codes for CASSLLRNTEAFF.

The chain combines TRBV10-3 with TRBJ1-5; 9 bases map to TRBD1. Germline CDR1 and CDR2: ENHRY and SYGVKD. Trimming cost V 10 bases and J 5 bases; bases outside gene matches: 3. The CDR3 totals 12 residues. CDR3 loop: CATRTGDQPQHF. The CDR3 DNA reads TGTGCCACCCGGACAGGGGATCAGCCCCAGCATTTT.

Note on this clonotype: The junction does not match germline at one end; this may be a read error. This chain uses TRBV27 with TRBJ2-4; D may match TRBD1 or TRBD2 (5 bases each). The CDR3 loop spans 15 amino acids. Germline V CDR1 and CDR2: MNHEY, SMNVEV (reference sequence). CDR3 region: CGSRPGLGAKNTQYF. The CDR3 DNA is TGTGGCAGCAGGCCGGGGCTGGGAGCCAAAAACACGCAGTACTTC.

The chain employs TRBV6-1 and TRBJ1-2, with D possibly matching TRBD1 (6 bases). This CDR3 contains 13 residues. CDR1 is MNHNS, CDR2 SASEGT, per germline. V lost 6 bases and J lost 4, with 12 bases in between. CDR3 in DNA: TGTGCCAGCAGCACGGGGGCCGCCTATGGCTACACCTTC. Protein: CASSTGAAYGYTF.

As to this clonotype: One end of the junction fails to match germline, which may point to a read error. This rearrangement joins TRBV27 to TRBJ2-3; TRBD1 might be the D (7 bases). Germline V gives CDR1 MNHEY, CDR2 SMNVEV (reference sequence). This CDR3 comprises 15 residues. The CDR3 sequence: CARGQGGRVPDTQYF. Here the CDR3 DNA reads TGTGCCAGGGGGCAGGGGGGCCGAGTCCCAGATACCCAGTACTTT.

V usage is TRBV20-1 and J usage is TRBJ2-1; the match to TRBD2 covers 16 bases. After removal of 5 bases from V and 7 bases from J, the junction contained 17 bases not matched to a gene. This CDR3 region has 19 residues. CDR1 and CDR2 from the germline V gene are DFQATT and SNEGSKA (reference sequence). The CDR3 DNA reads TGCAGTGCTTCATCGGGACTAGCGGGAGGGCCGGGGAAGTCGAATGAGCAGTTCTTC. Translating gives CSASSGLAGGPGKSNEQFF.